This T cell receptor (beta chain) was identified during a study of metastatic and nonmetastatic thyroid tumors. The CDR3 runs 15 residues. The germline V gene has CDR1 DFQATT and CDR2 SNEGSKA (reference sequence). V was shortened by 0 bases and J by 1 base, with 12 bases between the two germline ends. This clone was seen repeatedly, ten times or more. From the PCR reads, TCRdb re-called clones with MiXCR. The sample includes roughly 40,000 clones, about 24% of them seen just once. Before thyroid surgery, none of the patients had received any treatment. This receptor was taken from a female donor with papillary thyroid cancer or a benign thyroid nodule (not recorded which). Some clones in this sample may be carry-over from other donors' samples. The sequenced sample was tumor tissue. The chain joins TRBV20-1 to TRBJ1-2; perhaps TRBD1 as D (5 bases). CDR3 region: CSARDGTSRNYGYTF. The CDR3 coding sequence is TGCAGTGCTAGAGACGGGACTTCCCGTAACTATGGCTACACCTTC.